One sample yielded the 19 T cell receptor beta chains listed below, sequenced in a study of breast tumors, draining lymph nodes, adjacent tissues. Breast cancer patients provided tissue from their axillary draining lymph nodes. TCRdb called the multiplex PCR reads again in MiXCR, with one record for every CDR3 protein. The sample gives about 230,000 distinct CDR3 sequences, approximately 29% of which show up once; more than 1.3% is in the top ten. The sequenced sample was axillary lymph node tissue. These receptors were collected from a female donor with breast cancer. Some clones in this sample may be carry-over from other donors' samples.

The chain recombines TRBV19 with TRBJ2-2; D not certain. CDR1 is LNHDA and CDR2 is SQIVND in the germline V gene (reference sequence). V was clipped by 8 bases and J by 1 base, with 14 bases between them. This CDR3 region has 15 residues. The CDR3 sequence: CASVRTAWNTGELFF. The CDR3 DNA follows: TGTGCCAGTGTGAGGACGGCGTGGAACACCGGGGAGCTGTTTTTT.

The chain employs TRBV2 and TRBJ2-1; D is unclear. Germline V lookup: CDR1 SNHLY, CDR2 FYNNEI. CDR3 length: 15 residues. V lost 7 bases and J lost 7, with 20 bases in between. In nucleotides, the CDR3 is TGTGCCAGCAACTCCCAGGACCACCAAGTGAATGAGCAGTTCTTC. Encoded protein: CASNSQDHQVNEQFF. Full variable domain (outside the CDR3, taken from reference TRBV2 and TRBJ2-1): EPEVTQTPSHQVTQMGQEVILRCVPISNHLYFYWYRQILGQKVEFLVSFYNNEISEKSEIFDDQFSVERPDGSNFTLKIRSTKLEDSAMYFCASNSQDHQVNEQFFGPGTRLTVL.

In this sample, this clonotype turned up many times. This chain uses TRBV11-2 with TRBJ2-5, with TRBD2 matching 7 bases. CDR3 length equals 17 residues. The trim removed 2 bases at V and 4 bases at J, leaving 13 bases unmatched. Germline CDR1 and CDR2: SGHAT and FQNNGV. The CDR3 coding sequence is TGTGCCAGCAGCTTATACCTGACTAGCCGAAGGGGAGAGACCCAGTACTTC. Its protein is CASSLYLTSRRGETQYF.

There are a few counts of this clonotype. This sequence joins TRBV19 and TRBJ1-1; a possible D gene is TRBD1 (6 bases). The V end lost 4 bases, the J end lost 11 bases, and 14 bases lay between the germline ends. The CDR3 length is 12 residues. Germline CDR1 and CDR2: LNHDA and SQIVND (reference sequence). The CDR3 sequence: CASSTRGGGAFF. The CDR3 bases are TGTGCCAGTAGTACGAGGGGGGGGGGTGCTTTCTTT. Using reference TRBV19 and TRBJ1-1 for the parts outside the CDR3, the full variable domain is DGGITQSPKYLFRKEGQNVTLSCEQNLNHDAMYWYRQDPGQGLRLIYYSQIVNDFQKGDIAEGYSVSREKKESFPLTVTSAQKNPTAFYLCASSTRGGGAFFGQGTRLTVV.

Regarding this clonotype: A read error is possible here, since a much larger clone lies one base away. This rearrangement joins TRBV6-5 to TRBJ1-4; tentative D call: TRBD1 (5 bases). The CDR3 sequence is 15 residues long. Germline V lookup: CDR1 MNHEY, CDR2 SVGAGI. CDR3 in DNA: TGTGCCAGCCGTTACTCGGGAGGGGTTAGCGAAAAACTGTTTTTT. Its protein is CASRYSGGVSEKLFF.

This clonotype was detected many times. The gene calls are TRBV2 and TRBJ2-1; 8 bases match TRBD1. The CDR3 has 16 amino acids. V shed 5 bases and J 4 bases; nucleotides not matched to a gene: 10. Germline V lookup: CDR1 SNHLY, CDR2 FYNNEI. The CDR3 sequence is CASSRRQGTRYNEQFF. CDR3 in DNA: TGTGCCAGCAGTCGACGACAGGGGACGAGGTACAATGAGCAGTTCTTC.

This clonotype was counted at least ten times. V and J are TRBV5-8 and TRBJ1-2; possible D gene TRBD1, 6 bases. V lost 3 bases and J lost 8, with 14 bases in between. CDR1 and CDR2 (germline): SGHTS, YDEGEE. This CDR3 has 13 amino acids. CDR3 residues: CASSYPTGRGYTF. The CDR3 DNA reads TGTGCCAGCAGCTACCCGACAGGAAGAGGCTACACCTTC.

Regarding this clonotype: This may stem from a read error, because a much larger clone lies one nucleotide away. The rearrangement links TRBV5-5 to TRBJ2-1; D gene uncertain. CDR1 is SGHKS and CDR2 is YYEKEE in the germline V gene (reference sequence). This CDR3 has 16 residues. The CDR3 reads CASSRVPRGSYNEQSF. The CDR3 DNA is TGTGCCAGCAGCCGCGTACCTCGCGGCTCCTACAATGAGCAGTCCTTC.

The chain is built from TRBV6-6 and TRBJ2-2; no firm D call. V was trimmed by 7 bases and J by 6 bases, leaving 0 bases between them. Germline V lookup: CDR1 MNHNY, CDR2 SVGAGI (reference sequence). The CDR3 loop spans 9 amino acids. Written as DNA, the CDR3 is TGTGCCAGCACCGGGGAGCTGTTTTTT. Its protein is CASTGELFF.

The chain links TRBV29-1 to TRBJ1-5; no firm D call. CDR1 is SQVTM, CDR2 ANQGSEA, per germline. The germline V and J ends were trimmed by 8 bases and 1 base, with 12 bases remaining between them. This CDR3 has 13 residues. CDR3 in amino acids: CSLMSGSNQPQHF. In nucleotides, the CDR3 is TGCAGCTTGATGTCCGGAAGCAATCAGCCCCAGCATTTT.

A remark on this clonotype: A junction end diverges from the germline sequence, so it may reflect a read error. This chain uses TRBV20-1 with TRBJ2-4, with 8 bases matching TRBD2. This CDR3 region has 15 residues. Per germline, CDR1 DFQATT and CDR2 SNEGSKA (reference sequence). CDR3 residues: CSARAPPGGENIRYF. CDR3 coding DNA: TGCAGTGCTAGGGCCCCCCCGGGGGGGGAAAACATTCGGTACTTC.

This rearrangement joins TRBV29-1 to TRBJ2-2; D not resolved. The CDR3 is 11 amino acids. Trimming cost V 7 bases and J 4 bases, with 7 bases left between them. Germline V gives CDR1 SQVTM, CDR2 ANQGSEA. CDR3 sequence: CSGDITGELFF. In nucleotides, the CDR3 is TGCAGCGGAGATATCACCGGGGAGCTGTTTTTT.

This clonotype was seen only a few times. This may be a read error, as it is one base from a much larger clone. The chain joins TRBV5-1 to TRBJ2-7, with TRBD1 matching 10 bases. This CDR3 is 13 amino acids long. Looked up from germline, CDR1 is SGHRS and CDR2 is YFSETQ. With V trimmed by 6 bases and J by 10 bases, 10 bases remained unmatched. The CDR3 bases are TGCGCCAGCACCATGGGACAGGGGACAGACCAGTACTTC. This encodes CASTMGQGTDQYF. The variable domain in full, completed from reference TRBV5-1 and TRBJ2-7, reads KAGVTQTPRYLIKTRGQQVTLSCSPISGHRSVSWYQQTPGQGLQFLFEYFSETQRNKGNFPGRFSGRQFSNSRSEMNVSTLELGDSALYLCASTMGQGTDQYFGPGTRLTVT.

A remark on this clonotype: A clone one base away is much larger, so this may be a read error. This chain joins TRBV20-1 and TRBJ2-7; the D gene is possibly TRBD2 (6 bases). The length of the CDR3 is 16 residues. The V gene lost 0 bases and the J gene lost 0 bases, with 15 bases spanning the gap. CDR1 and CDR2 from the germline V gene are DFQATT and SNEGSKA (reference sequence). The CDR3 protein is CSARDEGGRTSYEQYF. The DNA for the CDR3 is TGCAGTGCTAGAGATGAGGGAGGTAGGACCTCCTACGAGCAGTACTTC.

V is TRBV5-5 and J is TRBJ1-1; D is undetermined. Germline CDR1 and CDR2: SGHKS and YYEKEE (reference sequence). The V end was cut by 4 bases, the J end by 1 base, with 14 bases between. There are 15 residues in the CDR3. The CDR3 DNA reads TGTGCCAGCAGCCCGGCCCTTGCGGGGAACACTGAAGCTTTCTTT. Translating it yields CASSPALAGNTEAFF. Combining the CDR3 with reference TRBV5-5 and TRBJ1-1 gives the whole variable domain DAGVTQSPTHLIKTRGQQVTLRCSPISGHKSVSWYQQVLGQGPQFIFQYYEKEERGRGNFPDRFSARQFPNYSSELNVNALLLGDSALYLCASSPALAGNTEAFFGQGTRLTVV.

This clonotype was seen at least ten times. The chain recombines TRBV6-1 with TRBJ1-6; maybe TRBD1 (6 bases). Germline loops: CDR1 MNHNS, CDR2 SASEGT. V dropped 7 bases and J dropped 6 bases, with 19 bases sitting between them. The CDR3 spans 16 residues. CDR3 DNA sequence: TGTGCCAGCACTTCGGCGGGGGGCAGGTCTAATTCACCCCTCCACTTT. Amino acids: CASTSAGGRSNSPLHF.

In this sample, this clonotype turned up many times. Here the CDR3 reads CASSISLAVYEQYF. In DNA form, the CDR3 reads TGTGCCAGTAGTATTTCACTAGCGGTCTACGAGCAGTACTTC. V is TRBV19 and J is TRBJ2-7; TRBD2 agrees at 8 bases. Germline CDR1 LNHDA, CDR2 SQIVND (reference sequence). Germline trimming cut 3 bases from V and 3 bases from J; bases unmatched to any gene: 4. The CDR3 runs to 14 residues.

There are many counts of this clonotype. The V call is TRBV19, the J call TRBJ2-7; 7 positions agree with TRBD1. The germline CDR1 and CDR2 sequences are LNHDA and SQIVND (reference sequence). With V trimmed by 4 bases and J by 5 bases, 5 bases remained unmatched. The CDR3 spans 13 residues. CDR3 coding DNA: TGTGCCAGTAGTACGTACAGGGGCCACGAGCAGTACTTC. As protein: CASSTYRGHEQYF. Full variable domain (rest looked up from reference TRBV19 and TRBJ2-7): DGGITQSPKYLFRKEGQNVTLSCEQNLNHDAMYWYRQDPGQGLRLIYYSQIVNDFQKGDIAEGYSVSREKKESFPLTVTSAQKNPTAFYLCASSTYRGHEQYFGPGTRLTVT.

This clonotype appeared a few times. The chain couples TRBV19 to TRBJ1-1; 9 bases match TRBD1. Trimming at V came to 6 bases and at J to 1 base, leaving 9 bases not matched to a gene. CDR1 is LNHDA and CDR2 is SQIVND in the germline V gene (reference sequence). The length of the CDR3 is 16 residues. Here the CDR3 DNA reads TGTGCCAGTAGCCTCCAGACAGGGGGGAAGAACACTGAAGCTTTCTTT. This gives the protein CASSLQTGGKNTEAFF.